This paragraph covers one T cell receptor (beta chain) sequence. Its antigen specificity is not known. No base quality values were provided; no much bigger clone lies one nucleotide off. V is pared back by 0 bases and J by 1 base, with 9 bases lying between the germline termini. CDR1 and CDR2 are read off the germline V gene (reference sequence) as GTSNPN and SVGIG. The CDR3, from cysteine to phenylalanine, totals 15 residues. The retained sequence is limited to the CDR3, 45 bases, with the frame set at the first base. The sample belongs to a study of blood T cell repertoires in COVID-19 (dated by TCRdb to the early 2020s). For context, the study as a whole: Samples from collaborators originated in the United States, Italy and Spain and spanned both the acute and convalescent phases of COVID-19. A freely available public database, intended as a resource for researchers studying the immune response to SARS-CoV-2, is where the repertoires were released. A de-identified subject ID, COVID-19 status, age in years and sex were almost always included in the sample metadata. Subjects who had been exposed to COVID-19, were actively infected with it, or had recovered from it provided the deeply sampled blood TCRbeta repertoires that made up the dataset. The material from the prospective study consisted of cDNA or gDNA derived from T cells, B-cell-depleted T cells, or PBMCs. Where HLA class I and class II types were available, the types were taken from metadata supplied by the sample provider, not from assay-based typing. Samples were obtained from the ongoing ImmuneRACE study (first 160 participants) and from 1,254 subjects provided by 6 global collaborators.

Each collaborating institution followed its own protocols to collect whole blood in K2EDTA tubes. For TCRbeta analysis, collaborators shipped samples in one of three forms: frozen whole blood, isolated PBMCs, or DNA extracted from either of those sample types. The immunoSEQ Assay, a bias-controlled multiplex PCR, was used to amplify TCRbeta CDR3 regions from genomic DNA. The study's own analysis went as follows. Nucleated cell counts per sample were estimated from amplification of reference gene primers within the assay. To quantify the absolute abundance of each unique TCRbeta CDR3 rearrangement, sequence reads were collapsed and filtered. For each sample, productive Simpson clonality was calculated as the square root of Simpson's diversity index across productive rearrangements. TCRdb took this table from immuneACCESS and kept in-frame rearrangements with V and J called. Such tables lack part of the clones; where checked against another copy, unresolved V genes explain under half of the gap, and the rest is unexplained. D and trimming were read from the DNA, whereas the V and J calls and clone size are those reported in that table. The sample yields approximately 26,000 clones; 90% were counted once. 1.7% of the sample comes from the top ten.

What the study reported, not specific to this receptor: How much clinical and demographic metadata was included differed by source and by participant, and the metadata was provided uncurated.

The receptor's source is a woman aged 55-69 years with active COVID-19. The chain is assembled from TRBV30 and TRBJ2-2; 6 matching bases give a weak D call of TRBD2. Source material: peripheral blood. The DNA sequence is TGTGCCTGGAGTGTACCCGGGAGGAACACCGGGGAGCTGTTTTTT. This translates into CAWSVPGRNTGELFF.